Listed below are T cell receptor beta chains from one sample, sequenced in a study of blood T cell repertoires in COVID-19. Generated by immunoSEQ multiplex PCR, the TCRdb table keeps only in-frame clones and is missing some. The sample holds under 200,000 clones, more than 65% seen once. The sample taken for sequencing was peripheral blood. The receptors were gathered from a human donor with acute or convalescent COVID-19. The donor label of this sample is uncertain. Both conserved end residues are part of each CDR3. Size values are once, few and many counts, or a class for expanded clones, and some rows have none.

v_call,clone_size,cdr3_aa
TRBV2,NA,CASRGAGQGRPQHF
TRBV14,once,CASSPSRPSGGRETQYF
TRBV5-4,NA,CASSSGTNSYNEQFF
TRBV28,NA,CASSLGTGGPIGEQYF
TRBV28,NA,CASSPIPTSGPLEF
TRBV2,NA,CATGGQRADTQYF
TRBV23-1,NA,CASSHSLGGYAKNIQYF
TRBV2,NA,CASSPGAYEQYF
TRBV5-6,NA,CASSLVTSGGGETQYF
TRBV7-2,NA,CASSPSTDSGYEQYF
TRBV12-3/TRBV12-4,few,CASRGTSDYEQYF
TRBV12-2,NA,CASRLDGQGAKPGNTIYF
TRBV9,NA,CASSVDRANTGELFF
TRBV9,NA,CASSSTSGGWDTQYF
TRBV3-1/TRBV3-2,NA,CASSRGIETQYF
TRBV7-2,NA,CASSLNGGAFYEQYF
TRBV2,NA,CASAAREGRDTEAFF
TRBV3-1/TRBV3-2,NA,CASSQGTVLGYTF
TRBV28,once,CASSLYDSRMNTEAFF
TRBV5-4,NA,CASSLYATGPTGELFF
TRBV6-5,NA,CASSRTGSSNQPQHF
TRBV7-3,NA,CASSLMSGGANREQFF
TRBV19,NA,CASSIGGDRAYNEQFF
TRBV2,NA,CASSGLAGPKNIQYF
TRBV18,NA,CASSPPTAYYGYTF
TRBV12-3/TRBV12-4,NA,CASRLSNEGTQYF
TRBV19,NA,CAISRGSGTSTDTQYF
TRBV28,NA,CASSLTSGLNYEQYF
TRBV11-3,few,CASSYTFF
TRBV19,few,CASSAPGNTEAFF
TRBV15,NA,CATSRPGAQETQYF
TRBV18,NA,CASSPTSTDTQYF
TRBV10-3,NA,CAISPSRGANVLTF
TRBV30,once,CAWSVHGNTIYF
TRBV12-5,few,CASGLNPLAGERNEQFF
TRBV29-1,NA,CSVRGSYEQYF
TRBV28,few,CASSLFYSGDRNTEAFF
TRBV2,NA,CASSKGQGVAEAFF
TRBV11-2,NA,CASSSGTVSNQPQHF
TRBV20-1,NA,CSASKRTSGRDEQFF
TRBV19,NA,CASIPDRTAGTEAFF
TRBV6-5,NA,CASSPRQGPKNIQYF
TRBV5-1,NA,CASSREVDRQGTEAFF
TRBV28,NA,CASSLSGKTGKPGYTF
TRBV11-2,NA,CASSLSPGTNQPQHF
TRBV4-1,NA,CASSQDQAGGTEQYF
TRBV27,NA,CASSPGQATQRVLNTEAFF
TRBV6-5,NA,CASSYSAGNTEAFF
TRBV2,NA,CASKILAGGTDTQYF
TRBV30,NA,CAWNSPGRVKEGYTF
TRBV6-5,NA,CASSRGTEGEQFF
TRBV5-5,NA,CASSFGQGAGGEKLFF
TRBV11-2,NA,CASSPSSSVVGELFF
TRBV30,once,CAWNTQGDGVYEQYF
TRBV10-1,NA,CASSDTGKKYF